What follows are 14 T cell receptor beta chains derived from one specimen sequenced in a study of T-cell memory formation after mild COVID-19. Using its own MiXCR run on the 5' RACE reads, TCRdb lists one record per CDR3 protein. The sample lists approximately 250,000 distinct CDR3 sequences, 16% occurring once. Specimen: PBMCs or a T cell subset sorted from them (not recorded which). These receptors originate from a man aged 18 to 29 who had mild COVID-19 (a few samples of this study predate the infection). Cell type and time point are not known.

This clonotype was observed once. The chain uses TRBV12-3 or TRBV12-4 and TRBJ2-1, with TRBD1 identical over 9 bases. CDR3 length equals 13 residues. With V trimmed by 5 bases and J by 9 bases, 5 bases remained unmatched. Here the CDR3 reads CASSGTGQGEQFF. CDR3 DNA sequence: TGTGCCAGCAGTGGGACAGGGCAAGGTGAGCAGTTCTTC.

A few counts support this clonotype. The CDR3 nucleotides read TGTGCCAGCAGCTTTATGTTGTCCTTAGGGTACAATGAGCAGTTCTTC. Translation: CASSFMLSLGYNEQFF. The rearrangement joins TRBV11-2 to TRBJ2-1, with D hard to call. The germline gives CDR1 SGHAT, CDR2 FQNNGV. V was pared by 3 bases and J by 4 bases, with 16 bases between. The CDR3 contains 16 residues. The complete variable domain, with remaining parts taken from reference TRBV11-2 and TRBJ2-1, reads EAGVAQSPRYKIIEKRQSVAFWCNPISGHATLYWYQQILGQGPKLLIQFQNNGVVDDSQLPKDRFSAERLKGVDSTLKIQPAKLEDSAVYLCASSFMLSLGYNEQFFGPGTRLTVL.

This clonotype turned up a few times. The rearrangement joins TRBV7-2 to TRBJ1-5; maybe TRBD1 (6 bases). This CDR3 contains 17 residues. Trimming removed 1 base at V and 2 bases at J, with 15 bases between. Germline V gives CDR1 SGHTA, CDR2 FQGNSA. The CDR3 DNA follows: TGTGCCAGCAGCTTAGGGGGTGGGGGCTCGGGCAATCAGCCCCAGCATTTT. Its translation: CASSLGGGGSGNQPQHF. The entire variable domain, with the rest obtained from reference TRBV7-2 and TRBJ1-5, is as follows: GAGVSQSPSNKVTEKGKDVELRCDPISGHTALYWYRQSLGQGLEFLIYFQGNSAPDKSGLPSDRFSAERTGGSVSTLTIQRTQQEDSAVYLCASSLGGGGSGNQPQHFGDGTRLSIL.

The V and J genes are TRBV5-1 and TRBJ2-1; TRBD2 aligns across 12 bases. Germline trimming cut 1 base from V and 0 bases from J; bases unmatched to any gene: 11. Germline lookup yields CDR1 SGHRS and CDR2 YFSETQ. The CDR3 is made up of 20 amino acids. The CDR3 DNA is TGCGCCAGCAGCTTGACGCTCCTAGCGGGGGGGAGCAGCTCCTACAATGAGCAGTTCTTC. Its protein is CASSLTLLAGGSSSYNEQFF.

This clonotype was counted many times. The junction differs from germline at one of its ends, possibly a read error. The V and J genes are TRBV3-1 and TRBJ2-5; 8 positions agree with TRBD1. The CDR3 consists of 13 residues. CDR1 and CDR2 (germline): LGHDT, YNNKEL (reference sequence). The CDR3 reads CASSRQGQETQYF. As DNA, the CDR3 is TGCGCCAGCAGCCGACAGGGGCAAGAGACCCAGTACTTC.

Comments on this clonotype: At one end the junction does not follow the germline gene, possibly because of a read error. The CDR3 DNA reads as TGTGCCAGCAGTTTAGACGAAACCAAAAACATTCAGTACTTC. It encodes CASSLDETKNIQYF. The chain carries TRBV7-8 and TRBJ2-4; D gene unclear. The CDR3 totals 14 residues. Germline loops: CDR1 SGHVS, CDR2 FQNEAQ. The entire variable domain, with the rest obtained from reference TRBV7-8 and TRBJ2-4, is as follows: GAGVSQSPRYKVAKRGQDVALRCDPISGHVSLFWYQQALGQGPEFLTYFQNEAQLDKSGLPSDRFFAERPEGSVSTLKIQRTQQEDSAVYLCASSLDETKNIQYFGAGTRLSVL.

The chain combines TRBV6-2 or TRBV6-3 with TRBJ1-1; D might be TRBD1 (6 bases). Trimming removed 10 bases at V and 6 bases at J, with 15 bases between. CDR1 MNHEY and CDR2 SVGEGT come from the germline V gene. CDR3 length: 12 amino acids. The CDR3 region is CATDRTGAEAFF. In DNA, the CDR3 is TGTGCCACCGACAGGACGGGGGCTGAAGCTTTCTTT.

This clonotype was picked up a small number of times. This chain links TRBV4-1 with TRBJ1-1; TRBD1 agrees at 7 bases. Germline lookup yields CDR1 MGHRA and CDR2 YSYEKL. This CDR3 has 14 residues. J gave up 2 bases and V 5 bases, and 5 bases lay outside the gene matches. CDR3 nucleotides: TGCGCCAGCAGCGTAGACAGGGCCAACACTGAAGCTTTCTTT. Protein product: CASSVDRANTEAFF.

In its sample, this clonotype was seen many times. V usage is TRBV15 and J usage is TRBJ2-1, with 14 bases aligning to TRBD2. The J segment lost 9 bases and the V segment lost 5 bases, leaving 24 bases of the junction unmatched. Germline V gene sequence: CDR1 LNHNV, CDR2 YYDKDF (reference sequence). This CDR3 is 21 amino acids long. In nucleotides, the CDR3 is TGTGCCACCAGCCACAAGAGACTAGCGGGGGGGCATCAACGGGAATGGGCTGAGCAGTTCTTC. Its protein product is CATSHKRLAGGHQREWAEQFF.

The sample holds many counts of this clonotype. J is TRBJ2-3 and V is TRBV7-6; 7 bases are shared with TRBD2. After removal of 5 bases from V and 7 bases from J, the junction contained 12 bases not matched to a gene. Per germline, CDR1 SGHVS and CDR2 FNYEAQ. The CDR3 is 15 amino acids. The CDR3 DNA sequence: TGTGCCAGCAGCCGAGCGGGACCAGGGAGAAATACGCAGTATTTT. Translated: CASSRAGPGRNTQYF.

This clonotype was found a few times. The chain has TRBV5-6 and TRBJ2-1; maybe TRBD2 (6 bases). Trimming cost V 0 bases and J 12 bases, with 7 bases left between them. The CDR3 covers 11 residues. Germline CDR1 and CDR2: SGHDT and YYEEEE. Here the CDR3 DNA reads TGTGCCAGCAGCTTGGCTAGCGTGCAGTTCTTC. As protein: CASSLASVQFF.

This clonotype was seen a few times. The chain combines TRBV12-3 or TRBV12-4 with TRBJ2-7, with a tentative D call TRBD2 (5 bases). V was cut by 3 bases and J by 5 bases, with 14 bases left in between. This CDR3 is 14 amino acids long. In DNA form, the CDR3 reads TGTGCCAGCAGTTTCCGAGGGTATCCCCACGAGCAGTACTTC. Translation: CASSFRGYPHEQYF.

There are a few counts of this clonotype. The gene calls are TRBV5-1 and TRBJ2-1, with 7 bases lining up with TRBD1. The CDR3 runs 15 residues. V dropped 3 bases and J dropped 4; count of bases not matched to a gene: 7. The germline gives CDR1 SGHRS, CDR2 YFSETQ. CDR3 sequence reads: CASSSDPGQYNEQFF. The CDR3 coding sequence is TGCGCCAGCAGCTCCGATCCGGGACAGTACAATGAGCAGTTCTTC.

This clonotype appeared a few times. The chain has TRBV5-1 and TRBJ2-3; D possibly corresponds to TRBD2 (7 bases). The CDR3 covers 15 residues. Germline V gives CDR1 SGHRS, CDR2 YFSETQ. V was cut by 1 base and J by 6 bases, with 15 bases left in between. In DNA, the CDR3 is TGCGCCAGCAGCTTGTGGGGGGCCGGGGGGGATACGCAGTATTTT. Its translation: CASSLWGAGGDTQYF.